This is a list of T cell receptor beta chains from one sample in a study of blood T cell repertoires in COVID-19. The table came from immunoSEQ multiplex PCR; TCRdb's copy has only in-frame clones and leaves some out. Counted here are 150,000 to 200,000 clones, approximately 75% occurring once; the ten biggest clones make up 9.5% to 13%. The sample consisted of peripheral blood. The receptors were sampled from a human donor in a cohort sampled during active COVID-19. Each CDR3 is given without its conserved first and last residue.

CDR3: ASSPPLGRENEQF
V: TRBV7-8
J: TRBJ2-1

CDR3: ASSGAGQGNTGELF
V: TRBV5-6
J: TRBJ2-2

CDR3: ASSPGLAGVRMTDTQY
V: TRBV11-2
J: TRBJ2-3

CDR3: AWRQGPGNTIY
V: TRBV30
J: TRBJ1-3

CDR3: ASTRTSGAPQF
V: TRBV6-5
J: TRBJ2-1

CDR3: SASGQRPSLNSGNTIY
V: TRBV20-1
J: TRBJ1-3

CDR3: ASSIVGGRSYEQY
V: TRBV19
J: TRBJ2-7

CDR3: AWGQGTYEQY
V: TRBV30
J: TRBJ2-7

CDR3: ASSSQGVYGYT
V: TRBV28
J: TRBJ1-2

CDR3: ASSDIGVNTEAF
V: TRBV5-1
J: TRBJ1-1

CDR3: ASSDTDQPQH
V: TRBV11-2
J: TRBJ1-5

CDR3: AISDRASSYEQY
V: TRBV10-3
J: TRBJ2-7

CDR3: AWRSVAGVGEQY
V: TRBV30
J: TRBJ2-7

CDR3: ASSKGLNNEKLF
V: TRBV19
J: TRBJ1-4

CDR3: ASSRLEGLQTQY
V: TRBV9
J: TRBJ2-5

CDR3: ASSQSTSGRAGAKNIQY
V: TRBV18
J: TRBJ2-4

CDR3: ASSLNTGHQPQH
V: TRBV7-2
J: TRBJ1-5

CDR3: ASSQRQGGTDTQY
V: TRBV4-3
J: TRBJ2-3

CDR3: ATGLAGPAEQF
V: TRBV19
J: TRBJ2-1

CDR3: ASSPTVLRGGQETQY
V: TRBV5-4
J: TRBJ2-5

CDR3: ASSDQRRTASYNEQF
V: TRBV25-1
J: TRBJ2-1

CDR3: ASSGTAKETQY
V: TRBV18
J: TRBJ2-5

CDR3: ASRPTGLETQY
V: TRBV6-2/TRBV6-3
J: TRBJ2-5

CDR3: ASSQDTGGLGYT
V: TRBV4-3
J: TRBJ1-2

CDR3: ASSQDGNRGGEQY
V: TRBV4-3
J: TRBJ2-7

CDR3: ASSVSIRDSGANVLT
V: TRBV9
J: TRBJ2-6

CDR3: ASSLGAYWEQF
V: TRBV27
J: TRBJ2-1

CDR3: ASSGDTGKLF
V: TRBV18
J: TRBJ1-4

CDR3: ASSWREGFNEQY
V: TRBV6-5
J: TRBJ2-7

CDR3: ASSVGSASYEQY
V: TRBV9
J: TRBJ2-7

CDR3: AWSVRRTGGQPQH
V: TRBV30
J: TRBJ1-5

CDR3: ASTPDKNYGYT
V: TRBV12-3/TRBV12-4
J: TRBJ1-2

CDR3: ASNLQGAGQPQH
V: TRBV10-2
J: TRBJ1-5

CDR3: ATSDGGLNNQPQH
V: TRBV24-1
J: TRBJ1-5

CDR3: ASSIRDRGPQPDNSPLH
V: TRBV7-4
J: TRBJ1-6

CDR3: ASRFSGQVQDTQY
V: TRBV28
J: TRBJ2-3

CDR3: ASSIASGANVLT
V: TRBV6-2/TRBV6-3
J: TRBJ2-6

CDR3: ASTRTSGGASDTQY
V: TRBV7-2
J: TRBJ2-3

CDR3: ASSAYIGLAGANPETQY
V: TRBV9
J: TRBJ2-5

CDR3: ASSLGAGFPDTQY
V: TRBV5-4
J: TRBJ2-3

CDR3: ASSSDFSMAQY
V: TRBV7-2
J: TRBJ2-5

CDR3: ASSSTGSYGYT
V: TRBV5-1
J: TRBJ1-2

CDR3: ATSLLDPGQFATNEKLF
V: TRBV15
J: TRBJ1-4

CDR3: ASSPGTKNQPQH
V: TRBV6-5
J: TRBJ1-5

CDR3: ASSLAHRGANPNTEAF
V: TRBV27
J: TRBJ1-1

CDR3: ASSLGLNQPQH
V: TRBV7-9
J: TRBJ1-5